This passage covers 29 T cell receptor beta chains from one sample sequenced in a study of blood T cell repertoires in COVID-19. Sequenced by immunoSEQ multiplex PCR; TCRdb stores in-frame clones only, minus some. The sample lists 250,000 or so clones; roughly 86% were seen once. Sequencing was performed on peripheral blood. The receptors were sampled from a man between 35 and 55 years old with active or convalescent COVID-19.

V usage is TRBV29-1 and J usage is TRBJ1-3; D perhaps matches TRBD1 (5 bases). The CDR3 totals 12 residues. Looked up from germline, CDR1 is SQVTM and CDR2 is ANQGSEA. This CDR3 is CIVAGDGNTIYF. The CDR3 DNA reads as TGCATCGTGGCGGGGGATGGAAACACCATATATTTT.

The CDR3 here is CASSPGTGRGNEQFF. The DNA for the CDR3 is TGCGCCAGCAGCCCGGGGACAGGGAGAGGCAATGAGCAGTTCTTC. The chain combines TRBV5-1 with TRBJ2-1; 9 nucleotides align to TRBD1. After removal of 4 bases from V and 6 bases from J, the junction contained 8 bases not matched to a gene. Germline lookup yields CDR1 SGHRS and CDR2 YFSETQ. The CDR3 length is 15 residues. Variable domain in full (rest from reference TRBV5-1 and TRBJ2-1): KAGVTQTPRYLIKTRGQQVTLSCSPISGHRSVSWYQQTPGQGLQFLFEYFSETQRNKGNFPGRFSGRQFSNSRSEMNVSTLELGDSALYLCASSPGTGRGNEQFFGPGTRLTVL.

This chain uses TRBV27 with TRBJ2-7; no reliable D call. The CDR3 is 15 amino acids. The germline CDR1 and CDR2 sequences are MNHEY and SMNVEV (reference sequence). Trimming took 4 bases from V and 2 from J, leaving 15 bases between them. The DNA of the CDR3 is TGTGCCAGCAGTTCAATGTCAGGTGATCCCTACGAGCAGTACTTC. This gives the protein CASSSMSGDPYEQYF.

The chain is built from TRBV30 and TRBJ1-1, with a possible D match to TRBD1 (6 bases). Trimming removed 4 bases from V and 7 bases from J, with 16 bases in between. The CDR3 contains 13 residues. Germline V CDR1 and CDR2: GTSNPN, SVGIG (reference sequence). The CDR3 protein is CAWNSGTSREAFF. For the CDR3, the DNA is TGTGCCTGGAACTCCGGGACATCCCGTGAAGCTTTCTTT.

The chain joins TRBV19 to TRBJ1-6; tentatively, D is TRBD1 (6 bases). Trimming stripped 2 bases from V and 10 bases from J, with 15 bases between. Germline CDR1 is LNHDA and CDR2 is SQIVND (reference sequence). The CDR3 length is 15 residues. CDR3 region: CASSISGGARSPLHF. The CDR3 DNA is TGTGCCAGTAGTATATCGGGGGGCGCAAGGTCACCCCTCCACTTT.

The CDR3 bases are TGTGCCAGCAGCTGGGGGACTAGCGGGAGGGGGCAGTACTTC. Translation: CASSWGTSGRGQYF. The gene calls are TRBV7-2 and TRBJ2-7, with 16 nucleotides matching TRBD2. The CDR3 runs 14 residues. V was clipped by 4 bases and J by 9 bases; unmatched bases: 3. Germline CDR1 and CDR2: SGHTA and FQGNSA.

This chain links TRBV27 with TRBJ2-5, with D possibly matching TRBD1 (5 bases). The CDR3 has 15 residues. Germline loops: CDR1 MNHEY, CDR2 SMNVEV (reference sequence). Trimming removed 6 bases at V and 2 bases at J, with 16 bases between. Written as DNA, the CDR3 is TGTGCCAGCAGGCATTTTGGGCAGGGACAAGAGACCCAGTACTTC. It yields the protein CASRHFGQGQETQYF.

This clone has a single count. The chain links TRBV5-1 to TRBJ2-5; maybe TRBD1 (5 bases). The CDR3 runs to 16 residues. Trimming stripped 1 base from V and 4 bases from J, with 17 bases between. The germline gives CDR1 SGHRS, CDR2 YFSETQ. The CDR3 coding sequence is TGCGCCAGCAGCTTGATACCCCAGGGTGTAGGAGAGACCCAGTACTTC. As protein: CASSLIPQGVGETQYF.

The chain joins TRBV18 to TRBJ1-1, with D perhaps matching TRBD1 (6 bases). This CDR3 spans 17 amino acids. V lost 1 base and J lost 1, with 16 bases in between. CDR1 and CDR2 (germline): KGHSH, LQKENI. The CDR3 nucleotides read TGTGCCAGCTCACCACAGAGGGAAGGGGGATCGAACACTGAAGCTTTCTTT. It codes for CASSPQREGGSNTEAFF. Full variable domain (rest looked up from reference TRBV18 and TRBJ1-1): NAGVMQNPRHLVRRRGQEARLRCSPMKGHSHVYWYRQLPEEGLKFMVYLQKENIIDESGMPKERFSAEFPKEGPSILRIQQVVRGDSAAYFCASSPQREGGSNTEAFFGQGTRLTVV.

The chain recombines TRBV7-9 with TRBJ1-1, with 10 bases aligning to TRBD1. The CDR3 totals 14 residues. CDR1 and CDR2 from the germline V gene are SEHNR and FQNEAQ (reference sequence). Trimming cost V 6 bases and J 1 base; bases outside gene matches: 2. The CDR3 is CASSWTGGNTEAFF. Written as DNA, the CDR3 is TGTGCCAGCAGTTGGACAGGGGGGAACACTGAAGCTTTCTTT.

The chain has TRBV10-3 and TRBJ1-1; TRBD1 agrees at 7 bases. Germline CDR1 reads ENHRY; CDR2 reads SYGVKD. With 6 bases clipped from V and 3 bases from J, the junction kept 4 bases outside the gene matches. The CDR3 totals 13 residues. The CDR3 spells CAIRDRADTEAFF. The CDR3, as DNA: TGTGCCATCAGAGACAGGGCAGACACTGAAGCTTTCTTT.

V usage is TRBV5-4 and J usage is TRBJ2-5; 9 nucleotides match TRBD1. CDR3 length: 15 amino acids. Germline V gives CDR1 SGHNT, CDR2 YYREEE (reference sequence). Unmatched junction bases numbered 6, after V lost 1 base and J lost 5 bases. In nucleotides, the CDR3 is TGTGCCAGCAGCTTGTGGACAGGGGCTGAGGAGACCCAGTACTTC. It is translated as CASSLWTGAEETQYF.

The V call is TRBV4-1, the J call TRBJ2-7; possible D gene TRBD2, 6 bases. V was trimmed by 0 bases and J by 3 bases, leaving 12 bases between them. The CDR3 contains 15 residues. From germline, CDR1 is MGHRA and CDR2 YSYEKL. The CDR3 sequence: CASSQERDSGYEQYF. In DNA form, the CDR3 reads TGCGCCAGCAGCCAAGAGCGGGACTCTGGCTACGAGCAGTACTTC.

The chain carries TRBV27 and TRBJ2-3, with 9 bases that match TRBD2. V shed 11 bases and J 5 bases; nucleotides not matched to a gene: 17. CDR3 length: 16 residues. CDR1 and CDR2 from the germline V gene are MNHEY and SMNVEV (reference sequence). This CDR3 is CASSVGAGGLEDTQYF. As DNA, the CDR3 is TGTGCCTCGAGCGTCGGGGCGGGGGGGTTGGAAGATACGCAGTATTTT.

The chain couples TRBV2 to TRBJ2-7; 9 nucleotides line up with TRBD1. Germline V gives CDR1 SNHLY, CDR2 FYNNEI. The CDR3 extends over 14 amino acids. With 2 bases clipped from V and 6 bases from J, the junction kept 5 bases outside the gene matches. CDR3 protein: CASSESGQGLEQYF. The DNA of the CDR3 is TGTGCCAGCAGTGAATCGGGACAGGGTCTCGAGCAGTACTTC.

The V call is TRBV27, the J call TRBJ1-5; 8 bases agree with TRBD1. The CDR3 is 13 residues long. With 8 bases clipped from V and 5 bases from J, the junction kept 5 bases outside the gene matches. Germline CDR1 is MNHEY and CDR2 is SMNVEV (reference sequence). The CDR3 region has the DNA TGTGCCAGCTCCTGGGACAGGTATCAGCCCCAGCATTTT. Translation: CASSWDRYQPQHF.

The V gene is TRBV11-2, the J gene TRBJ2-2, with TRBD2 identical over 11 bases. Trimming removed 5 bases from V and 4 bases from J; junction bases left unmatched: 9. This CDR3 region has 17 residues. Per the germline V gene, CDR1 is SGHAT and CDR2 is FQNNGV. CDR3 nucleotide sequence: TGTGCCAGCAGCATCATAGCGGGAGGGCCTGGCACCGGGGAGCTGTTTTTT. Its translation: CASSIIAGGPGTGELFF.

Remarks on this clone: Additional DNA sequences in this sample encode the identical CDR3. The chain recombines TRBV30 with TRBJ1-5, with 9 bases lining up with TRBD1. Trimming took 1 base from V and 5 from J; bases not matched to a gene: 0. The length of the CDR3 is 13 residues. CDR1 and CDR2 (germline): GTSNPN, SVGIG (reference sequence). The DNA of the CDR3 is TGTGCCTGGAGTGGACAGGGGGATCAGCCCCAGCATTTT. Its protein is CAWSGQGDQPQHF.

The rearrangement links TRBV19 to TRBJ2-1; 7 nucleotides match TRBD2. V lost 6 bases and J lost 6; bases outside the gene matches: 5. CDR1 and CDR2 (germline): LNHDA, SQIVND (reference sequence). The CDR3 loop spans 13 amino acids. In DNA, the CDR3 is TGTGCCAGTAGGGTCGGCGGGGGCAATGAGCAGTTCTTC. Amino acid sequence: CASRVGGGNEQFF.

The rearrangement links TRBV11-3 to TRBJ2-1; 12 nucleotides line up with TRBD2. The V gene's germline CDR1 is SGHNT and CDR2 YENEEA. This CDR3 contains 15 residues. V lost 5 bases, J lost 2 bases, and 1 base stayed unmatched. CDR3 in DNA: TGTGCCAGCAGCACTAGCGGGAGGACCTACAATGAGCAGTTCTTC. It specifies CASSTSGRTYNEQFF.

The chain recombines TRBV30 with TRBJ1-1; D remains unclear. The germline V gene has CDR1 GTSNPN and CDR2 SVGIG (reference sequence). The CDR3 extends over 11 amino acids. Trimming removed 5 bases at V and 6 bases at J, with 10 bases between. The DNA for the CDR3 is TGTGCCTGGGAGAGAGTTGCTGAAGCTTTCTTT. This sequence encodes CAWERVAEAFF. Full variable domain (rest looked up from reference TRBV30 and TRBJ1-1): SQTIHQWPATLVQPVGSPLSLECTVEGTSNPNLYWYRQAAGRGLQLLFYSVGIGQISSEVPQNLSASRPQDRQFILSSKKLLLSDSGFYLCAWERVAEAFFGQGTRLTVV.

V usage is TRBV7-2 and J usage is TRBJ1-1; D uncertain. V was cut by 5 bases and J by 4 bases, with 14 bases left in between. This CDR3 is 14 amino acids long. Per the germline V gene, CDR1 is SGHTA and CDR2 is FQGNSA. CDR3 loop: CASSRSLSGTEAFF. Here the CDR3 DNA reads TGTGCCAGCAGCCGCAGCTTATCGGGCACTGAAGCTTTCTTT.

The chain joins TRBV2 to TRBJ2-6; D possibly corresponds to TRBD2 (5 bases). Between the trimmed V and J ends, which lost 8 bases and 1 base, there was a span of 24 bases. This CDR3 is 19 amino acids long. Germline V CDR1 and CDR2: SNHLY, FYNNEI. The CDR3: CASGTTRVLPLSGANVLTF. The CDR3 DNA is TGTGCCAGCGGAACCACTAGAGTCCTTCCCCTATCTGGGGCCAACGTCCTGACTTTC.

The rearrangement uses TRBV11-3 and TRBJ2-1; 11 bases match TRBD2. V lost 5 bases to trimming and J lost 6 bases; unmatched junction nucleotides: 0. Germline V CDR1 and CDR2: SGHNT, YENEEA. The CDR3 is 13 amino acids. Here the CDR3 DNA reads TGTGCCAGCAGCGGGACTAGCGGCAATGAGCAGTTCTTC. This codes for CASSGTSGNEQFF.

This rearrangement joins TRBV7-9 to TRBJ2-3; 10 bases match TRBD2. This CDR3 contains 16 residues. Germline values: CDR1 SEHNR, CDR2 FQNEAQ (reference sequence). V gave up 5 bases and J gave up 6 bases; unmatched junction bases: 11. The CDR3 loop reads CASSKRAGGHADTQYF. CDR3 nucleotides: TGTGCCAGCAGCAAGCGAGCGGGGGGGCACGCGGATACGCAGTATTTT.

The V call is TRBV7-2, the J call TRBJ1-1; 7 positions agree with TRBD1. The CDR3 has 14 residues. Germline trimming cut 2 bases from V and 5 bases from J; bases unmatched to any gene: 5. Per the germline V gene, CDR1 is SGHTA and CDR2 is FQGNSA. CDR3: CASSLPDRRTEAFF. The CDR3 DNA follows: TGTGCCAGCAGCTTACCGGACAGGAGGACTGAAGCTTTCTTT.

The chain recombines TRBV6-5 with TRBJ1-2; 9 bases are shared with TRBD1. CDR3 size: 14 residues. Per germline, CDR1 MNHEY and CDR2 SVGAGI. Unmatched junction bases numbered 1, after V lost 3 bases and J lost 2 bases. CDR3 in amino acids: CASSYTGGNYGYTF. CDR3 bases: TGTGCCAGCAGTTATACAGGGGGCAACTATGGCTACACCTTC.

The gene calls are TRBV5-1 and TRBJ2-7; 10 bases fit TRBD2. J lost 3 bases, V lost 2 bases, and 11 bases had no gene match. There are 17 residues in the CDR3. Per germline, CDR1 SGHRS and CDR2 YFSETQ. DNA for the CDR3: TGCGCCAGCAGCTTTACATTAAAACTAGCGGGATACTACGAGCAGTACTTC. It translates to CASSFTLKLAGYYEQYF.

This chain connects TRBV19 to TRBJ2-4; D may be TRBD2 (5 bases). The CDR3 length is 19 residues. Germline V gives CDR1 LNHDA, CDR2 SQIVND (reference sequence). V was pared by 5 bases and J by 5 bases, with 28 bases between. This chain's CDR3 is CASSRLGESGAPTENIQYF. In DNA, the CDR3 is TGTGCCAGTAGTCGTCTCGGGGAAAGTGGCGCGCCGACTGAAAACATTCAGTACTTC.